This entry describes one T cell receptor (beta chain). Its matching antigen is unknown. This sample was included in a study of shared clonotypes between healthy human individuals. Study-wide results and limits: Sample collection involved blood only; tissue repertoires are likely different.

Into CD45RA+ naive and CD45RA-negative memory subsets, the CD4+ cells were split. Genomic DNA from each subset was divided evenly over several immunoSEQ plates. Using immunoSEQ multiplex PCR, the repertoire was profiled, and TCRdb retains in-frame clones only, with some absent. The data hold more than 2,000,000 clones, with 93% observed a single time. The length of the CDR3 is 13 residues. V lost 6 bases to trimming and J lost 7 bases; unmatched junction nucleotides: 4. CDR1 is MDHEN and CDR2 is SYDVKM in the germline V gene. The V and J genes are TRBV28 and TRBJ2-3, with TRBD1 matching over 10 bases. This clonotype was sampled from a man aged 18 to 35 in good health. Some clones in this sample may be carry-over from other donors' samples. Specimen: naive CD4+ T cells from PBMCs. The subset is: CD45RA+ positively selected. In DNA form, the CDR3 reads TGTGCCAGCAGCCGGGACAGGGGCCATACGCAGTATTTT. Its translation: CASSRDRGHTQYF.